Below, one TCR beta chain is given with its context. Its antigen is not known. The identical CDR3 is also encoded by other nucleotide sequences in the sample. Sequencing used immunoSEQ multiplex PCR; TCRdb keeps in-frame clones, though not all of them. The sample lists hundreds of thousands of clones; approximately 96% were seen once. This record belongs to a study of shared clonotypes between healthy human individuals. Study background: The cohort comprised a couple of women and a few men. Their ages spanned 18 to 49 years. Donors had three CD4 naive, three CD4 memory, two CD8 naive and one CD8 memory plate apiece. Study conclusions and caveats: It was observed that roughly 5.5% of naive CD4 clonotypes were shared across several donors.

As defined, naive CD8 cells were CD45RO-negative and positively selected for CCR7, with terminally differentiated effector memory CD45RA+ cells excluded. Germline CDR1 reads SNHLY; CDR2 reads FYNNEI. CDR3 length: 13 amino acids. Trimming removed 1 base at V and 2 bases at J, with 6 bases between. The specimen was naive CD8+ T cells sorted from blood. This receptor was identified in a man aged 25 to 40 in good health. The chain couples TRBV2 to TRBJ2-7; D is uncertain. The CDR3 DNA sequence: TGTGCCAGCAGTGAAGGGCTTACCTACGAGCAGTACTTC. This encodes CASSEGLTYEQYF.